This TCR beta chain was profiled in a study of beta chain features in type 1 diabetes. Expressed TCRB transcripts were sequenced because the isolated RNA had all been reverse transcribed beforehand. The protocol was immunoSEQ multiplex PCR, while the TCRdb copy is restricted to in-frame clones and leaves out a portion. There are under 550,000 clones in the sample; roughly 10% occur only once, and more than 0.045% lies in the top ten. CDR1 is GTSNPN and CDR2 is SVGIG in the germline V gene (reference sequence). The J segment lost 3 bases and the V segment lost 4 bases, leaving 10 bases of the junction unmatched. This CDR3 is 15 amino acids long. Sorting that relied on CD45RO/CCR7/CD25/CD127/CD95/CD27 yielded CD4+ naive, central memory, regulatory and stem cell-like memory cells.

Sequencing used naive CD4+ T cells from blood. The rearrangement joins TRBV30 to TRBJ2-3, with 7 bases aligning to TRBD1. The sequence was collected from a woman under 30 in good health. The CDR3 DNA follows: TGTGCCTGGAACAAGATACCGGGACAGACAGATACGCAGTATTTT. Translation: CAWNKIPGQTDTQYF.